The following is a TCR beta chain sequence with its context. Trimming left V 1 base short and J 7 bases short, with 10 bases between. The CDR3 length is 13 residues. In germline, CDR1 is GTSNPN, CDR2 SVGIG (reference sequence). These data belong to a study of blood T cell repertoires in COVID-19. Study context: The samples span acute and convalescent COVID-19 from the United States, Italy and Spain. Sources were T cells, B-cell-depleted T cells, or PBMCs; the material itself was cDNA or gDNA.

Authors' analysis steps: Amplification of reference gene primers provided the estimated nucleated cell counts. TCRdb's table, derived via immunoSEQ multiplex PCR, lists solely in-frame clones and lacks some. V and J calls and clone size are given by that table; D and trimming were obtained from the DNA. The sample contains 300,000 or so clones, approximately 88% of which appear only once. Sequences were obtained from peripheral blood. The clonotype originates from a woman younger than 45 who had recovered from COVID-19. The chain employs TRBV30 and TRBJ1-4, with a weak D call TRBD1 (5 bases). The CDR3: CAWSGSGGEKLFF. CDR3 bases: TGTGCCTGGAGTGGATCGGGGGGTGAAAAACTGTTTTTT.